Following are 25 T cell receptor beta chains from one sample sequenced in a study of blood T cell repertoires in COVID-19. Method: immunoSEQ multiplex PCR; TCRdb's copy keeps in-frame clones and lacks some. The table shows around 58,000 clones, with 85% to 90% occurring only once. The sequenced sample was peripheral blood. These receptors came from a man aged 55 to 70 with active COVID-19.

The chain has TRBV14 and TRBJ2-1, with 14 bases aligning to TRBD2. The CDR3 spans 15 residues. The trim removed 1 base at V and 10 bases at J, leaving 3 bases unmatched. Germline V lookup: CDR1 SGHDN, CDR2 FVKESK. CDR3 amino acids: CASSQVGLAGGEQFF. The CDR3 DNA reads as TGTGCCAGCAGCCAAGTTGGACTAGCGGGAGGAGAGCAGTTCTTC. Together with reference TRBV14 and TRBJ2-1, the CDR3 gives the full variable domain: EAGVTQFPSHSVIEKGQTVTLRCDPISGHDNLYWYRRVMGKEIKFLLHFVKESKQDESGMPNNRFLAERTGGTYSTLKVQPAELEDSGVYFCASSQVGLAGGEQFFGPGTRLTVL.

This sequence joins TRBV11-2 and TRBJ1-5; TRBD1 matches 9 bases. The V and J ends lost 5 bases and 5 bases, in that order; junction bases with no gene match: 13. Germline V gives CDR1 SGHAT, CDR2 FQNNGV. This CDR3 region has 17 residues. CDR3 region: CASSATNRGRLDQPQHF. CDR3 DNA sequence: TGTGCCAGCAGCGCCACTAACAGGGGGCGATTGGATCAGCCCCAGCATTTT.

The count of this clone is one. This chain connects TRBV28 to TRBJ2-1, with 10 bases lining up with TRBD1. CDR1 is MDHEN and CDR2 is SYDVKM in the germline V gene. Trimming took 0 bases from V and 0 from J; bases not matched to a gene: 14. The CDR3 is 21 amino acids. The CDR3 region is CASSLWDGQGETWSSYNEQFF. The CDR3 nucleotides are TGTGCCAGCAGTTTATGGGATGGACAGGGGGAAACGTGGAGCTCCTACAATGAGCAGTTCTTC.

The chain's CDR3 is CASSMAGTEIYGYTF. The CDR3 nucleotides are TGCGCCAGCAGCATGGCCGGGACAGAAATCTATGGCTACACCTTC. The chain employs TRBV5-1 and TRBJ1-2; 7 bases are shared with TRBD1. The germline V gene has CDR1 SGHRS and CDR2 YFSETQ. The ends lost 4 bases at V and 4 bases at J; junction bases unmatched: 10. The CDR3 covers 15 residues.

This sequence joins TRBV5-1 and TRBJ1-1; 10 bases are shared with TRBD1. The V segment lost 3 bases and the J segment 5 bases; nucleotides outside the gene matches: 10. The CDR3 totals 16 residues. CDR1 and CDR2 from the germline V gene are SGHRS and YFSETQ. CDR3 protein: CASSSRQGAPNTEAFF. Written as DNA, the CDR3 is TGCGCCAGCAGCTCCCGACAGGGGGCCCCGAATACTGAAGCTTTCTTT. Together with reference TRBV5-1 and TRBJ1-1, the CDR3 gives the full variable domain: KAGVTQTPRYLIKTRGQQVTLSCSPISGHRSVSWYQQTPGQGLQFLFEYFSETQRNKGNFPGRFSGRQFSNSRSEMNVSTLELGDSALYLCASSSRQGAPNTEAFFGQGTRLTVV.

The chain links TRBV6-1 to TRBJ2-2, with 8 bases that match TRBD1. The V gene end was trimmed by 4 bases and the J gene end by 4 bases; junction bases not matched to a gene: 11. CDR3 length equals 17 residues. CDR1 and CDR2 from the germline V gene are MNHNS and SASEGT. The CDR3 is CASSGFIGRGLTGELFF. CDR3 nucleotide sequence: TGTGCCAGCAGTGGGTTTATCGGCAGGGGGCTCACCGGGGAGCTGTTTTTT.

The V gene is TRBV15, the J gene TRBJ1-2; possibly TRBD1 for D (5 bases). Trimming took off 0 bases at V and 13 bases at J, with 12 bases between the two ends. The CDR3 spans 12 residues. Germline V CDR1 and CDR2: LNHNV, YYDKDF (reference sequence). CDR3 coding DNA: TGTGCCACCAGCAGAGACGGTCGACAGACCACCTTC. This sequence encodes CATSRDGRQTTF.

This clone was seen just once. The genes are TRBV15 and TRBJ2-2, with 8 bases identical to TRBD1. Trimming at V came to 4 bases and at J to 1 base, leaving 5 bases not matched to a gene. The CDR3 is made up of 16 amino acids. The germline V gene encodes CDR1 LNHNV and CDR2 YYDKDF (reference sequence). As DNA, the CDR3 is TGTGCCACCAGCACCGGACAGGGTCGGAACACCGGGGAGCTGTTTTTT. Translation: CATSTGQGRNTGELFF.

CDR3: CASSHLESTGELFF. The CDR3, as DNA: TGCGCCAGCAGCCATTTAGAATCCACCGGGGAGCTGTTTTTT. The rearrangement links TRBV5-1 to TRBJ2-2, with no clear D. There are 14 residues in the CDR3. The V gene's germline CDR1 is SGHRS and CDR2 YFSETQ. Trimming stripped 4 bases from V and 4 bases from J, with 11 bases between.

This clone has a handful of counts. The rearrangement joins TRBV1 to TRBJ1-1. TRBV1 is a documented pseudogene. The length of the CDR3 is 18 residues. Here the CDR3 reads CTSSQDSSGPGGSTEAFF. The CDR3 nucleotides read TGCACCAGCAGCCAAGACTCCTCGGGACCCGGGGGGAGTACTGAAGCTTTCTTT.

CDR3 DNA: TGTGCCAGCAGTACCGGACAGGGGCGGAAGACCCAGTACTTC. It is translated as CASSTGQGRKTQYF. The chain combines TRBV28 with TRBJ2-5; 9 bases align to TRBD1. Germline loops: CDR1 MDHEN, CDR2 SYDVKM. CDR3 length equals 14 residues. Trimming took 5 bases from V and 6 from J; bases not matched to a gene: 7.

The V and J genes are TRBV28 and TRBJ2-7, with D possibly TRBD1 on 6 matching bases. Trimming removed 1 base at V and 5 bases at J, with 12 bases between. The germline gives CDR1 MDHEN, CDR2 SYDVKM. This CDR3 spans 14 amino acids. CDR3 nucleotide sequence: TGTGCCAGCAGTTTATCAGCAGGGGCCGACGAGCAGTACTTC. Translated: CASSLSAGADEQYF.

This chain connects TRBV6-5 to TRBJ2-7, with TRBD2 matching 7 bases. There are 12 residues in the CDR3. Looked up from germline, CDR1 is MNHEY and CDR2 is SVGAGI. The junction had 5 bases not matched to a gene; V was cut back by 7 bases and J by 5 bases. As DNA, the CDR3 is TGTGCCAGCACGGGGGAGGGGAACGAGCAGTACTTC. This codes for CASTGEGNEQYF.

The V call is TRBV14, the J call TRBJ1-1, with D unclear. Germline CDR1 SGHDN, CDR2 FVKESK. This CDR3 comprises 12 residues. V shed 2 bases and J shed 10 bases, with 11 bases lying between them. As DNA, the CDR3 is TGTGCCAGCAGCCAATTTGGAGGACCAGCTTTCTTT. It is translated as CASSQFGGPAFF.

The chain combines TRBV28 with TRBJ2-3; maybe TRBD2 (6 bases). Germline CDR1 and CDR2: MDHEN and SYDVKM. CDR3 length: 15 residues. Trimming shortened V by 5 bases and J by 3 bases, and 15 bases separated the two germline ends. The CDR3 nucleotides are TGTGCCAGCAGTAGCCCTAGCGCCGGAACAGATACGCAGTATTTT. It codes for CASSSPSAGTDTQYF. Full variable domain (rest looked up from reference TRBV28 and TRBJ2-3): DVKVTQSSRYLVKRTGEKVFLECVQDMDHENMFWYRQDPGLGLRLIYFSYDVKMKEKGDIPEGYSVSREKKERFSLILESASTNQTSMYLCASSSPSAGTDTQYFGPGTRLTVL.

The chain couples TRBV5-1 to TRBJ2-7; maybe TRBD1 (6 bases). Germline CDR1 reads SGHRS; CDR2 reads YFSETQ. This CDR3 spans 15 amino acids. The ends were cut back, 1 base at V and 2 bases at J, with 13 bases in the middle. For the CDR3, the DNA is TGCGCCAGCAGCTTGCCAGGGGATGGGCCCTACGAGCAGTACTTC. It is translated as CASSLPGDGPYEQYF. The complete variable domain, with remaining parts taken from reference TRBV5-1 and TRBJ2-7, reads KAGVTQTPRYLIKTRGQQVTLSCSPISGHRSVSWYQQTPGQGLQFLFEYFSETQRNKGNFPGRFSGRQFSNSRSEMNVSTLELGDSALYLCASSLPGDGPYEQYFGPGTRLTVT.

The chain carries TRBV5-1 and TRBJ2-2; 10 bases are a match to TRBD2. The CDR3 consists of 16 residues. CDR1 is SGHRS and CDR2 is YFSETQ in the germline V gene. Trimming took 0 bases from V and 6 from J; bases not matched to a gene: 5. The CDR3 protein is CASSLALAGAAGELFF. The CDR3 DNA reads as TGCGCCAGCAGCTTGGCTCTAGCGGGAGCGGCCGGGGAGCTGTTTTTT.

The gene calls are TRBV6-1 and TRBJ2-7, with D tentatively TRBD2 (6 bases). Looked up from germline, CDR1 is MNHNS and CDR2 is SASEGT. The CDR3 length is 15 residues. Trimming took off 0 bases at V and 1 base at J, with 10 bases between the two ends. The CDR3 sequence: CASSEAGTSSYEQYF. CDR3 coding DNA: TGTGCCAGCAGTGAAGCGGGGACTTCTTCCTACGAGCAGTACTTC.

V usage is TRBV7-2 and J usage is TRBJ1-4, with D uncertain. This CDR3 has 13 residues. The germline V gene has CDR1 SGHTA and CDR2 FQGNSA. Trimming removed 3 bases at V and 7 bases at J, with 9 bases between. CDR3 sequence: CASSFGGVEKLFF. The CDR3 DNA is TGTGCCAGCAGCTTTGGCGGGGTTGAAAAACTGTTTTTT.

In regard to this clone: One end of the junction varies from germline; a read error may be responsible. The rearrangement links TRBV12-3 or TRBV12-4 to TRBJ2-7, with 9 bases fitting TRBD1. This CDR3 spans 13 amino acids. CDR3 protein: CASSGTLTGGRDF. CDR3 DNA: TGTGCCAGCAGCGGTACCTTGACAGGGGGTAGGGACTTC.

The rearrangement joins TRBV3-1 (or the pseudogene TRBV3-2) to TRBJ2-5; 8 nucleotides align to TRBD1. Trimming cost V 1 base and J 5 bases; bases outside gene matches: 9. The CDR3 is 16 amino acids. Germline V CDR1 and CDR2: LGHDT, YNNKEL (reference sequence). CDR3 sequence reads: CASSQGRTGLMETQYF. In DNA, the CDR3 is TGTGCCAGCAGCCAAGGTCGGACAGGGTTGATGGAGACCCAGTACTTC.

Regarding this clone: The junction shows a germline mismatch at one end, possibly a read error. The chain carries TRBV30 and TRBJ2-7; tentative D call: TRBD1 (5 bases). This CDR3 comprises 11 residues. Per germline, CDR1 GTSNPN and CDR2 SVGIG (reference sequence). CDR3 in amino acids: CAWSVSRQRFF. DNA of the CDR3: TGTGCCTGGAGTGTCTCCCGACAGAGGTTCTTC.

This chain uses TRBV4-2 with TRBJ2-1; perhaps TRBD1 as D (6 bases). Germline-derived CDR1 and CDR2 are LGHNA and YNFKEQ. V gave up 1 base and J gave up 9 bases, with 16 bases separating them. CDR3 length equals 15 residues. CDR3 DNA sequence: TGTGCCAGCAGCCAAGGACAGGTGGGAGACACTGAGCAGTTCTTC. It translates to CASSQGQVGDTEQFF.

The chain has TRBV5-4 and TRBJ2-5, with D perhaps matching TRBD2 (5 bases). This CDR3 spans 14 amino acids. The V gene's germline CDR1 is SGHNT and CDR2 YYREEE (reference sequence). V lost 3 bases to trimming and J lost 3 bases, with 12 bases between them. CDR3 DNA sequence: TGTGCCAGCAGCTACGGAGCGGCCGAAGAGACCCAGTACTTC. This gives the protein CASSYGAAEETQYF.

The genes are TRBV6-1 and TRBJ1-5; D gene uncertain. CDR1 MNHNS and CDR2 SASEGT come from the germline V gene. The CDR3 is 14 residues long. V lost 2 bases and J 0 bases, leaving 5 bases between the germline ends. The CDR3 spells CASSEPYSNQPQHF. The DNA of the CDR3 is TGTGCCAGCAGTGAACCCTATAGCAATCAGCCCCAGCATTTT.